This T cell receptor (beta chain) was recovered during a study of identical twins. Study-wide results and caveats: The degree of excess twin sharing was weaker in beta out-of-frame sequences. The more abundant beta clonotypes in cord blood had fewer insertions, and memory repertoires did not show this.

One entry per CDR3 protein results from TCRdb running MiXCR on the 5' RACE reads. The sample records approximately 260,000 distinct CDR3 sequences, around 8.3% being singletons. The V gene's germline CDR1 is SEHNR and CDR2 FQNEAQ (reference sequence). V lost 5 bases, J lost 9 bases, and 1 base stayed unmatched. The CDR3 runs 11 residues. This clonotype was seen only a few times. Its target is unknown. The sample was also linked to a second study, of yellow fever vaccine responses in identical twins.

Sequencing used CD8+ T cells sorted from blood. The TCR comes from a woman aged 18-30 years in good health. V gene TRBV7-9 combines with J gene TRBJ2-1; 7 nucleotides align to TRBD1. CDR3 DNA: TGTGCCAGCAGCACAGGGGTTGAGCAGTTCTTC. Translated, it gives CASSTGVEQFF.